This TCR beta chain emerged from a study of cytomegalovirus exposure and HLA in healthy donors. PCR was performed using 60 Vbeta and 13 Jbeta primers. Sequencing was performed with immunoSEQ multiplex PCR; in TCRdb, only in-frame clones are kept and a portion is missing. The sample lists 100,000 to 150,000 clones; over 60% were seen once. The TCR originated in a man aged 30-40 years in good health and CMV-seronegative. Sequenced material: PBMCs.

The CDR3 loop is CASSIDTVLSYEQYF. The DNA for the CDR3 is TGTGCCAGTAGTATAGACACGGTACTATCCTACGAGCAGTACTTC. The V gene is TRBV19, the J gene TRBJ2-7; D remains unclear. This CDR3 contains 15 residues. The V gene lost 0 bases and the J gene lost 1 base, with 10 bases spanning the gap. Germline V gene lookup returns CDR1 LNHDA and CDR2 SQIVND (reference sequence).